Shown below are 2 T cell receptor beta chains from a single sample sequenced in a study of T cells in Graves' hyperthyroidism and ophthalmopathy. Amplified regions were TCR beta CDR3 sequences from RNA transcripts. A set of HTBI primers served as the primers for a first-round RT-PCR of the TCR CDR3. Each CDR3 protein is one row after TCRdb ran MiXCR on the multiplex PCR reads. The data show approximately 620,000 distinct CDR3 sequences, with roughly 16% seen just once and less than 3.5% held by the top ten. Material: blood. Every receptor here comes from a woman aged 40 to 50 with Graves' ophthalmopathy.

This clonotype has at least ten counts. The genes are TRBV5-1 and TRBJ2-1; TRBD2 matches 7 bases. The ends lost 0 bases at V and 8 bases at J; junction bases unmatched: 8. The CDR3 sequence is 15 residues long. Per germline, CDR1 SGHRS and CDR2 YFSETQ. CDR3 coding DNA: TGCGCCAGCAGCTTGGGGGGAGGGCCTTTGGATGAGCAGTTCTTC. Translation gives CASSLGGGPLDEQFF.

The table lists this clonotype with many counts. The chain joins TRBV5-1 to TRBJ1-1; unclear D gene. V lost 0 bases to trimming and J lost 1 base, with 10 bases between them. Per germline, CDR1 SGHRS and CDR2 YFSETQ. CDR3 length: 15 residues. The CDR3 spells CASSLAPGTNTEAFF. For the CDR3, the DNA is TGCGCCAGCAGCTTGGCCCCGGGCACGAACACTGAAGCTTTCTTT.